What follows are 29 T cell receptor beta chains derived from one specimen sequenced in a study of CD8 T cells in Susac syndrome. RNA totalling roughly 0.45 to 1 ug underwent reverse transcription with random hexamers. TCRdb called the immunoSEQ multiplex PCR reads again in MiXCR, with one record for every CDR3 protein. The sample has 150,000 to 200,000 distinct CDR3 sequences, roughly 94% seen once; the top ten hold about 0.089%. The source material was CD4+ T cells from PBMCs. Receptors originate from a human donor with multiple sclerosis.

The V and J genes are TRBV6-4 and TRBJ2-1, with 8 bases that match TRBD2. Germline CDR1 MRHNA, CDR2 SNTAGT. The CDR3 sequence is 15 residues long. The J segment lost 8 bases and the V segment lost 3 bases, leaving 9 bases of the junction unmatched. DNA of the CDR3: TGTGCCAGCAGTGAGAGGGCGGGAGGAACAGATGAGCAGTTCTTC. Encoded protein: CASSERAGGTDEQFF.

This clonotype was recorded only once. CDR3 in amino acids: CAISRDRVETQYF. Here the CDR3 DNA reads TGTGCCATCAGCCGGGACAGGGTGGAGACCCAGTACTTC. The chain carries TRBV10-3 and TRBJ2-5; 9 bases align to TRBD1. With 6 bases clipped from V and 5 bases from J, the junction kept 4 bases outside the gene matches. The CDR3 runs 13 residues. From germline, CDR1 is ENHRY and CDR2 SYGVKD.

The rearrangement links TRBV3-1 to TRBJ1-5; D unclear. The CDR3 is made up of 15 amino acids. V was pared by 5 bases and J by 1 base, with 12 bases between. Germline values: CDR1 LGHDT, CDR2 YNNKEL (reference sequence). CDR3 region: CASSYSTASNQPQHF. The CDR3, as DNA: TGTGCCAGCAGCTATTCTACGGCAAGCAATCAGCCCCAGCATTTT.

This chain uses TRBV19 with TRBJ1-1; 8 bases map to TRBD1. With V trimmed by 9 bases and J by 7 bases, 13 bases remained unmatched. The CDR3 runs 14 residues. CDR1 and CDR2 from the germline V gene are LNHDA and SQIVND (reference sequence). This CDR3 reads CASRKDRAGSEAFF. DNA of the CDR3: TGTGCCAGCCGGAAGGACAGGGCGGGGAGTGAAGCTTTCTTT.

This sequence joins TRBV19 and TRBJ2-3; 8 nucleotides line up with TRBD1. This CDR3 contains 14 residues. The trim removed 7 bases at V and 5 bases at J, leaving 8 bases unmatched. CDR1 and CDR2 (germline): LNHDA, SQIVND (reference sequence). This CDR3 reads CASTGGSGKDTQYF. CDR3 nucleotide sequence: TGTGCCAGTACAGGGGGCTCGGGAAAAGATACGCAGTATTTT.

This CDR3 reads CSVADNEQYF. For the CDR3, the DNA is TGCAGCGTTGCAGATAACGAGCAGTACTTC. This chain uses TRBV29-1 with TRBJ2-7; D gene unclear. Germline assignment: CDR1 SQVTM and CDR2 ANQGSEA. The V end lost 4 bases, the J end lost 5 bases, and 6 bases lay between the germline ends. This CDR3 comprises 10 residues.

The chain joins TRBV18 to TRBJ1-1; D might be TRBD1 (5 bases). This CDR3 spans 15 amino acids. Deletions cut 3 bases from V and 4 bases from J, with 15 bases between. CDR1 and CDR2 from the germline V gene are KGHSH and LQKENI. This CDR3 reads CASSPAGFSGTEAFF. CDR3 bases: TGTGCCAGCTCACCGGCAGGGTTTTCGGGCACTGAAGCTTTCTTT.

The chain carries TRBV7-9 and TRBJ1-5, with unresolved D. V was cut by 10 bases and J by 3 bases, with 10 bases left in between. The CDR3 contains 12 residues. Per germline, CDR1 SEHNR and CDR2 FQNEAQ (reference sequence). The CDR3 region is CAISYPNQPQHF. Written as DNA, the CDR3 is TGTGCCATCTCTTACCCCAATCAGCCCCAGCATTTT. Variable domain in full (rest from reference TRBV7-9 and TRBJ1-5): DTGVSQNPRHKITKRGQNVTFRCDPISEHNRLYWYRQTLGQGPEFLTYFQNEAQLEKSRLLSDRFSAERPKGSFSTLEIQRTEQGDSAMYLCAISYPNQPQHFGDGTRLSIL.

V and J are TRBV29-1 and TRBJ2-3; 7 nucleotides agree with TRBD1. This CDR3 contains 13 residues. The V and J ends lost 7 bases and 2 bases, in that order; junction bases with no gene match: 6. Per the germline V gene, CDR1 is SQVTM and CDR2 is ANQGSEA. The CDR3 sequence is CSEATGITDTQYF. The CDR3 DNA reads as TGCAGCGAAGCGACAGGGATCACAGATACGCAGTATTTT.

V usage is TRBV6-2 or TRBV6-3 and J usage is TRBJ1-5; the D gene is possibly TRBD1 (5 bases). This CDR3 contains 14 residues. V was cut by 7 bases and J by 4 bases, with 14 bases left in between. Germline V lookup: CDR1 MNHEY, CDR2 SVGEGT. The DNA of the CDR3 is TGTGCCAGCACGCAGGGAAACGTTAATCAGCCCCAGCATTTT. This translates into CASTQGNVNQPQHF.

The rearrangement joins TRBV2 to TRBJ2-5; D is uncertain. The V and J ends lost 5 bases and 2 bases respectively, with 9 bases between them. The CDR3 covers 13 residues. Germline values: CDR1 SNHLY, CDR2 FYNNEI. The CDR3 DNA reads as TGTGCCAGCAGTTTTTTGACTCAAGAGACCCAGTACTTC. Protein: CASSFLTQETQYF.

This chain uses TRBV29-1 with TRBJ2-7; D gene uncertain. Trimming removed 2 bases at V and 3 bases at J, with 8 bases between. This CDR3 is 12 amino acids long. Germline values: CDR1 SQVTM, CDR2 ANQGSEA. The CDR3 here is CSVETHSYEQYF. CDR3 coding DNA: TGCAGCGTTGAAACTCACAGCTACGAGCAGTACTTC.

This chain links TRBV29-1 with TRBJ2-5, with D possibly matching TRBD2 (5 bases). The CDR3 contains 12 residues. The germline V and J ends were trimmed by 4 bases and 5 bases, with 11 bases remaining between them. Germline assignment: CDR1 SQVTM and CDR2 ANQGSEA. CDR3 nucleotide sequence: TGCAGCGTTGCGGACGGGATGGAGACCCAGTACTTC. Protein sequence: CSVADGMETQYF.

CDR3 region: CASSATLGTEAFF. For the CDR3, the DNA is TGTGCCAGCAGCGCGACGCTGGGCACTGAAGCTTTCTTT. The V call is TRBV9, the J call TRBJ1-1; D remains ambiguous. There are 13 residues in the CDR3. Looked up from germline, CDR1 is SGDLS and CDR2 is YYNGEE. The ends were cut back, 3 bases at V and 4 bases at J, with 10 bases in the middle.

The V and J genes are TRBV18 and TRBJ1-5; perhaps TRBD1 as D (5 bases). Trimming took 3 bases from V and 5 from J, leaving 14 bases between them. This CDR3 comprises 15 residues. Germline CDR1 is KGHSH and CDR2 is LQKENI. The CDR3 DNA is TGTGCCAGCTCACCTGTCGACAGTACCTATCAGCCCCAGCATTTT. Protein sequence: CASSPVDSTYQPQHF.

The count of this clonotype is one. This chain joins TRBV27 and TRBJ1-2, with 10 bases that match TRBD1. With 6 bases clipped from V and 8 bases from J, the junction kept 6 bases outside the gene matches. Germline V gives CDR1 MNHEY, CDR2 SMNVEV (reference sequence). The CDR3 extends over 13 amino acids. The CDR3 bases are TGTGCCAGCAGCACGGGACAGGGGCGCGGCTACACCTTC. Translated: CASSTGQGRGYTF.

The chain employs TRBV11-3 and TRBJ2-3, with D perhaps matching TRBD2 (6 bases). Germline loops: CDR1 SGHNT, CDR2 YENEEA. The CDR3 extends over 15 amino acids. V lost 0 bases to trimming and J lost 2 bases, with 9 bases between them. In nucleotides, the CDR3 is TGTGCCAGCAGCTTAGAGGCGGGGCACACAGATACGCAGTATTTT. Protein: CASSLEAGHTDTQYF.

The genes are TRBV28 and TRBJ2-3, with TRBD2 matching 7 bases. Per the germline V gene, CDR1 is MDHEN and CDR2 is SYDVKM. CDR3 length: 15 residues. V was clipped by 6 bases and J by 10 bases; unmatched bases: 16. The CDR3 protein is CASSPARWRESAQYF. Here the CDR3 DNA reads TGTGCCAGCAGCCCGGCCCGCTGGCGGGAGAGTGCGCAGTATTTT.

J is TRBJ1-3 and V is TRBV20-1, with a tentative D call TRBD1 (6 bases). Germline V gene lookup returns CDR1 DFQATT and CDR2 SNEGSKA (reference sequence). V dropped 2 bases and J dropped 3 bases, with 17 bases sitting between them. This CDR3 has 16 amino acids. This CDR3 reads CSARRGAGASGNTIYF. As DNA, the CDR3 is TGCAGTGCTAGACGTGGAGCAGGGGCGAGTGGAAACACCATATATTTT.

The chain carries TRBV30 and TRBJ2-3, with 11 bases aligning to TRBD2. V shed 4 bases, J shed 2 bases, and the junction held 5 bases outside the gene matches. CDR1 and CDR2 (germline): GTSNPN, SVGIG (reference sequence). The CDR3 loop spans 15 amino acids. The CDR3 sequence is CAWIEGLADTDTQYF. The CDR3, as DNA: TGTGCCTGGATCGAGGGACTAGCGGACACAGATACGCAGTATTTT.

The chain combines TRBV5-1 with TRBJ2-1; 13 bases line up with TRBD2. This CDR3 spans 20 amino acids. J gave up 3 bases and V 4 bases, and 16 bases lay outside the gene matches. In germline, CDR1 is SGHRS, CDR2 YFSETQ. CDR3 in amino acids: CASSAGPSGTSGKNYNEQFF. The CDR3 DNA sequence: TGCGCCAGCAGCGCAGGACCTTCCGGGACTAGCGGGAAGAACTACAATGAGCAGTTCTTC.

The chain couples TRBV30 to TRBJ2-1; the D is unclear. This CDR3 spans 14 amino acids. The V gene lost 3 bases and the J gene lost 6 bases, with 15 bases spanning the gap. Germline V lookup: CDR1 GTSNPN, CDR2 SVGIG (reference sequence). CDR3 coding DNA: TGTGCCTGGAGGGCTTACAGCGACGGCAATGAGCAGTTCTTC. Its protein is CAWRAYSDGNEQFF.

The chain recombines TRBV29-1 with TRBJ2-5; D not certain. The V gene's germline CDR1 is SQVTM and CDR2 ANQGSEA. Trimming stripped 7 bases from V and 2 bases from J, with 11 bases between. The length of the CDR3 is 12 residues. CDR3: CSAKTDQETQYF. The CDR3 DNA reads TGCAGCGCCAAGACGGATCAAGAGACCCAGTACTTC.

The CDR3 DNA reads as TGTGCCAGCAGAGGACGGCTGGAAACTGGGGCCAACGTCCTGACTTTC. This translates into CASRGRLETGANVLTF. V and J are TRBV21-1 and TRBJ2-6. TRBV21-1 is termed a pseudogene. The CDR3 sequence is 16 residues long.

This clonotype was detected only once. The chain carries TRBV19 and TRBJ2-1; D uncertain. The CDR3 is made up of 11 amino acids. CDR1 and CDR2 (germline): LNHDA, SQIVND (reference sequence). V lost 3 bases to trimming and J lost 6 bases, with 3 bases between them. The CDR3 DNA reads TGTGCCAGTAGTATGTCCAATGAGCAGTTCTTC. It yields the protein CASSMSNEQFF. Based on the CDR3 plus reference TRBV19 and TRBJ2-1, the full variable domain is DGGITQSPKYLFRKEGQNVTLSCEQNLNHDAMYWYRQDPGQGLRLIYYSQIVNDFQKGDIAEGYSVSREKKESFPLTVTSAQKNPTAFYLCASSMSNEQFFGPGTRLTVL.

The rearrangement uses TRBV30 and TRBJ2-1; the D gene is possibly TRBD1 (6 bases). The CDR3 spans 13 residues. Trimming pared 8 bases from V and 2 bases from J, leaving 13 bases between. Germline-derived CDR1 and CDR2 are GTSNPN and SVGIG (reference sequence). The CDR3 here is CAGEGDTYNEQFF. For the CDR3, the DNA is TGTGCCGGCGAGGGGGACACCTACAATGAGCAGTTCTTC.

V usage is TRBV5-1 and J usage is TRBJ1-5, with no clear D. V lost 2 bases to trimming and J lost 5 bases, with 11 bases between them. Germline assignment: CDR1 SGHRS and CDR2 YFSETQ. The CDR3 consists of 14 residues. For the CDR3, the DNA is TGCGCCAGCAGCTTAATGACGGATGATCAGCCCCAGCATTTT. This sequence encodes CASSLMTDDQPQHF.

The genes are TRBV3-1 and TRBJ1-4; D unresolved. The CDR3 is 15 residues long. V shed 3 bases and J shed 7 bases, with 15 bases lying between them. Per the germline V gene, CDR1 is LGHDT and CDR2 is YNNKEL (reference sequence). CDR3 DNA: TGTGCCAGCAGCCAGCCCGGCAGTCAGCCTGAAAAACTGTTTTTT. Its protein product is CASSQPGSQPEKLFF.

The chain carries TRBV2 and TRBJ2-7; D is unresolved. The V gene lost 4 bases and the J gene lost 3 bases, with 13 bases spanning the gap. The germline V gene has CDR1 SNHLY and CDR2 FYNNEI. CDR3 length equals 14 residues. CDR3 sequence reads: CASSGIGRLYEQYF. In nucleotides, the CDR3 is TGTGCCAGCAGTGGCATCGGACGCCTCTACGAGCAGTACTTC. The whole variable domain, remainder taken from reference TRBV2 and TRBJ2-7, is EPEVTQTPSHQVTQMGQEVILRCVPISNHLYFYWYRQILGQKVEFLVSFYNNEISEKSEIFDDQFSVERPDGSNFTLKIRSTKLEDSAMYFCASSGIGRLYEQYFGPGTRLTVT.